Below, 29 T cell receptor beta chains from the same sample are listed, as sequenced in a study of control samples from healthy donors and cancer patients. Only in-frame clones appear in the TCRdb table, and some are missing; sequencing was by immunoSEQ multiplex PCR. In the table there are 70,000 to 85,000 clones, around 84% of which are singletons. The sequenced sample was PBMCs. Every receptor here comes from a man aged 55 to 70 with head and neck cancer.

The chain has TRBV2 and TRBJ2-1; D gene ambiguous. The germline gives CDR1 SNHLY, CDR2 FYNNEI. Deletions cut 2 bases from V and 7 bases from J, with 6 bases between. The length of the CDR3 is 12 residues. The CDR3 sequence: CASSELANEQFF. The CDR3, as DNA: TGTGCCAGCAGTGAATTGGCGAATGAGCAGTTCTTC.

The chain links TRBV29-1 to TRBJ2-5; 10 nucleotides align to TRBD2. CDR1 is SQVTM and CDR2 is ANQGSEA in the germline V gene. The ends lost 6 bases at V and 4 bases at J; junction bases unmatched: 17. The CDR3 totals 17 residues. CDR3 DNA: TGCAGCGTGACGCTGGGCTTCCTAGCGGGAGCAAGAGAGACCCAGTACTTC. Encoded protein: CSVTLGFLAGARETQYF.

The CDR3 here is CASSLGGQNTEAFF. Here the CDR3 DNA reads TGCGCCAGCAGTCTCGGTGGGCAGAACACTGAAGCTTTCTTT. The V gene is TRBV10-1, the J gene TRBJ1-1, with D hard to call. Germline V lookup: CDR1 WNHNN, CDR2 SYGVQD (reference sequence). This CDR3 contains 14 residues. The V end lost 5 bases, the J end lost 1 base, and 11 bases lay between the germline ends.

The chain is built from TRBV3-1 (or the pseudogene TRBV3-2) and TRBJ1-2; D may be TRBD1 (6 bases). This CDR3 is 14 amino acids long. Germline CDR1 is LGHDT and CDR2 is YNNKEL (reference sequence). The germline V and J ends were trimmed by 5 bases and 1 base, with 11 bases remaining between them. In nucleotides, the CDR3 is TGTGCCAGCAGCGGACAGCCACTTAACTATGGCTACACCTTC. Translating it yields CASSGQPLNYGYTF.

This clone was seen just once. The chain combines TRBV19 with TRBJ1-5, with TRBD1 as a possible D gene (5 bases). The CDR3 spans 13 residues. Germline V CDR1 and CDR2: LNHDA, SQIVND (reference sequence). V was cut by 4 bases and J by 8 bases, with 12 bases left in between. The CDR3 DNA follows: TGTGCCAGTAGTACGTCGGGGGACGAGCCCCAGCATTTT. Protein sequence: CASSTSGDEPQHF.

The chain employs TRBV11-3 and TRBJ2-3, with TRBD2 matching over 8 bases. Germline-derived CDR1 and CDR2 are SGHNT and YENEEA. This CDR3 has 15 residues. With 4 bases clipped from V and 2 bases from J, the junction kept 5 bases outside the gene matches. In DNA, the CDR3 is TGTGCCAGCAGCTATACTAGCGGAGCCACAGATACGCAGTATTTT. Protein: CASSYTSGATDTQYF.

The CDR3, as DNA: TGTGCCAGCAGCTTAGACCCAGACGTTAGTAGCGGGGCGACCCAGTACTTC. Protein product: CASSLDPDVSSGATQYF. This chain connects TRBV11-3 to TRBJ2-5; TRBD2 matches at 8 bases. This CDR3 spans 17 amino acids. The germline V gene encodes CDR1 SGHNT and CDR2 YENEEA. V lost 0 bases to trimming and J lost 7 bases; unmatched junction nucleotides: 13.

The chain joins TRBV5-1 to TRBJ2-5; TRBD2 matches 8 bases. Germline CDR1 SGHRS, CDR2 YFSETQ. This CDR3 has 15 amino acids. V gave up 7 bases and J gave up 1 base; unmatched junction bases: 9. The CDR3 region is CASRSQSGSQETQYF. DNA of the CDR3: TGCGCCAGCCGAAGCCAAAGCGGGAGCCAAGAGACCCAGTACTTC. The full variable domain, with the rest looked up from reference TRBV5-1 and TRBJ2-5, is KAGVTQTPRYLIKTRGQQVTLSCSPISGHRSVSWYQQTPGQGLQFLFEYFSETQRNKGNFPGRFSGRQFSNSRSEMNVSTLELGDSALYLCASRSQSGSQETQYFGPGTRLLVL.

This clone was counted only a few times. This rearrangement joins TRBV5-4 to TRBJ1-3; 8 positions agree with TRBD1. V trimming: 4 bases; J trimming: 5 bases; junction bases outside the gene matches: 8. This CDR3 spans 15 amino acids. From germline, CDR1 is SGHNT and CDR2 YYREEE (reference sequence). The CDR3 nucleotides are TGTGCCAGCAGCAGCGGACAGGGTGGAAGAAACACCATATATTTT. Translating it yields CASSSGQGGRNTIYF.

The J gene is TRBJ2-7, the V gene TRBV6-5, with 10 bases matching TRBD2. The V segment lost 7 bases and the J segment 4 bases; nucleotides outside the gene matches: 7. Germline V gene lookup returns CDR1 MNHEY and CDR2 SVGAGI. The CDR3 covers 14 residues. CDR3 amino acids: CASIPSGRLYEQYF. CDR3 coding DNA: TGTGCCAGCATCCCTAGCGGGAGACTTTACGAGCAGTACTTC.

The chain combines TRBV3-1 (or the pseudogene TRBV3-2) with TRBJ2-7; D unclear. The CDR3 runs 12 residues. Germline assignment: CDR1 LGHDT and CDR2 YNNKEL (reference sequence). V dropped 4 bases and J dropped 9 bases, with 13 bases sitting between them. The CDR3 region has the DNA TGTGCCAGCAGCCTCGGCAGAAAGGTGCAGTACTTC. Translated: CASSLGRKVQYF.

The chain has TRBV7-2 and TRBJ2-1; D not certain. CDR1 and CDR2 from the germline V gene are SGHTA and FQGNSA. The V gene lost 3 bases and the J gene lost 4 bases, with 13 bases spanning the gap. The CDR3 is 15 amino acids. DNA for the CDR3: TGTGCCAGCAGCTTGGTAACAGCCCAATACAATGAGCAGTTCTTC. It codes for CASSLVTAQYNEQFF. Together with reference TRBV7-2 and TRBJ2-1, the CDR3 gives the full variable domain: GAGVSQSPSNKVTEKGKDVELRCDPISGHTALYWYRQSLGQGLEFLIYFQGNSAPDKSGLPSDRFSAERTGGSVSTLTIQRTQQEDSAVYLCASSLVTAQYNEQFFGPGTRLTVL.

The chain couples TRBV15 to TRBJ2-1; 11 bases are a match to TRBD2. CDR3 length equals 19 residues. Per the germline V gene, CDR1 is LNHNV and CDR2 is YYDKDF (reference sequence). J lost 0 bases, V lost 1 base, and 8 bases had no gene match. As DNA, the CDR3 is TGTGCCACCAGCAGAGCAGGGGCTAGCGGGAGGCCCTCCTACAATGAGCAGTTCTTC. Translating it yields CATSRAGASGRPSYNEQFF.

The chain employs TRBV5-1 and TRBJ2-2; D could derive from TRBD1 or TRBD2 (5 bases each). Trimming shortened V by 0 bases and J by 13 bases, and 10 bases separated the two germline ends. Germline-derived CDR1 and CDR2 are SGHRS and YFSETQ. This CDR3 is 12 amino acids long. The CDR3 reads CASSLDPGPLFF. In DNA form, the CDR3 reads TGCGCCAGCAGCTTGGATCCGGGGCCGCTGTTTTTT.

The chain has TRBV9 and TRBJ2-7, with D maybe TRBD2 (7 bases). Germline CDR1 and CDR2: SGDLS and YYNGEE. Trimming took 0 bases from V and 1 from J, leaving 11 bases between them. The CDR3 contains 15 residues. CDR3 in DNA: TGTGCCAGCAGCGTAGGCAGGGGAGGGTCCTACGAGCAGTACTTC. It specifies CASSVGRGGSYEQYF.

This clone appeared a few times. The chain uses TRBV14 and TRBJ2-7; TRBD2 aligns across 8 bases. CDR1 and CDR2 from the germline V gene are SGHDN and FVKESK. There are 15 residues in the CDR3. V shed 2 bases and J 3 bases; nucleotides not matched to a gene: 6. CDR3 nucleotides: TGTGCCAGCAGCCAAATGGTAGCGGGATTCTACGAGCAGTACTTC. Protein product: CASSQMVAGFYEQYF. Full variable domain (remainder filled in from reference TRBV14 and TRBJ2-7): EAGVTQFPSHSVIEKGQTVTLRCDPISGHDNLYWYRRVMGKEIKFLLHFVKESKQDESGMPNNRFLAERTGGTYSTLKVQPAELEDSGVYFCASSQMVAGFYEQYFGPGTRLTVT.

The DNA for the CDR3 is TGTGCCAGCAGTTCGGGGACTAGCGGGAGGTCGGACATTCAGTACTTC. The encoded protein is CASSSGTSGRSDIQYF. The rearrangement joins TRBV6-5 to TRBJ2-4; 15 nucleotides match TRBD2. This CDR3 spans 16 amino acids. CDR1 MNHEY and CDR2 SVGAGI come from the germline V gene. V was pared by 4 bases and J by 8 bases, with 6 bases of the junction left unmatched.

J is TRBJ2-3 and V is TRBV27, with D possibly matching TRBD2 (5 bases). This CDR3 contains 14 residues. In germline, CDR1 is MNHEY, CDR2 SMNVEV (reference sequence). V lost 3 bases and J lost 2, with 9 bases in between. Here the CDR3 reads CASSLRDYTDTQYF. Written as DNA, the CDR3 is TGTGCCAGCAGTTTGAGGGATTACACAGATACGCAGTATTTT.

The chain uses TRBV5-1 and TRBJ2-1, with 10 bases lining up with TRBD1. J was trimmed by 4 bases and V by 4 bases; bases with no gene match: 8. Germline V gives CDR1 SGHRS, CDR2 YFSETQ. The CDR3 contains 16 residues. The CDR3 sequence: CASSAGGQGTYNEQFF. As DNA, the CDR3 is TGCGCCAGCAGCGCGGGGGGACAGGGGACTTACAATGAGCAGTTCTTC.

The count of this clone is one. The chain has TRBV5-1 and TRBJ2-3; 8 nucleotides agree with TRBD2. The CDR3 totals 15 residues. Germline V gives CDR1 SGHRS, CDR2 YFSETQ. After removal of 6 bases from V and 0 bases from J, the junction contained 6 bases not matched to a gene. CDR3 sequence: CASKILAGSTDTQYF. In DNA, the CDR3 is TGCGCCAGCAAGATCCTAGCGGGCAGCACAGATACGCAGTATTTT. The entire variable domain, with the rest obtained from reference TRBV5-1 and TRBJ2-3, is as follows: KAGVTQTPRYLIKTRGQQVTLSCSPISGHRSVSWYQQTPGQGLQFLFEYFSETQRNKGNFPGRFSGRQFSNSRSEMNVSTLELGDSALYLCASKILAGSTDTQYFGPGTRLTVL.

The chain is built from TRBV5-1 and TRBJ2-1; 15 bases agree with TRBD2. After removal of 4 bases from V and 8 bases from J, the junction contained 4 bases not matched to a gene. CDR3 length equals 15 residues. Germline CDR1 SGHRS, CDR2 YFSETQ. As DNA, the CDR3 is TGCGCCAGCAGCGGACTAGCGGGAGGGCCCCATGAGCAGTTCTTC. Its protein is CASSGLAGGPHEQFF.

The chain recombines TRBV11-2 with TRBJ2-7, with 8 nucleotides matching TRBD1. CDR1 SGHAT and CDR2 FQNNGV come from the germline V gene. The CDR3 has 16 amino acids. The J segment lost 1 base and the V segment lost 5 bases, leaving 10 bases of the junction unmatched. The DNA for the CDR3 is TGTGCCAGCAGCCCCGGACAGGGTGGCCCTTCCTACGAGCAGTACTTC. Translating gives CASSPGQGGPSYEQYF. The entire variable domain, with the rest obtained from reference TRBV11-2 and TRBJ2-7, is as follows: EAGVAQSPRYKIIEKRQSVAFWCNPISGHATLYWYQQILGQGPKLLIQFQNNGVVDDSQLPKDRFSAERLKGVDSTLKIQPAKLEDSAVYLCASSPGQGGPSYEQYFGPGTRLTVT.

The gene calls are TRBV5-4 and TRBJ2-7; TRBD1 is a possible D gene (5 bases). V was pared by 5 bases and J by 5 bases, with 17 bases between. Germline CDR1 and CDR2: SGHNT and YYREEE (reference sequence). The CDR3 extends over 14 amino acids. The CDR3 spells CASRAEAGIHEQYF. For the CDR3, the DNA is TGTGCCAGCAGGGCAGAGGCAGGGATTCACGAGCAGTACTTC.

The chain employs TRBV7-6 and TRBJ2-7, with no clear D. V lost 2 bases and J lost 4, with 6 bases in between. Germline V gives CDR1 SGHVS, CDR2 FNYEAQ. This CDR3 is 12 amino acids long. This chain's CDR3 is CASSLNGYEQYF. CDR3 in DNA: TGTGCCAGCAGCTTAAATGGGTACGAGCAGTACTTC. Together with reference TRBV7-6 and TRBJ2-7, the CDR3 gives the full variable domain: GAGVSQSPRYKVTKRGQDVALRCDPISGHVSLYWYRQALGQGPEFLTYFNYEAQQDKSGLPNDRFSAERPEGSISTLTIQRTEQRDSAMYRCASSLNGYEQYFGPGTRLTVT.

The chain carries TRBV28 and TRBJ1-2; TRBD1 aligns across 7 bases. CDR3 length: 14 amino acids. V dropped 2 bases and J dropped 8; count of bases not matched to a gene: 8. The germline V gene encodes CDR1 MDHEN and CDR2 SYDVKM. The CDR3 is CASSLTGTEGGYTF. CDR3 sequence (DNA): TGTGCCAGCAGTTTAACGGGGACAGAGGGAGGCTACACCTTC.

V and J are TRBV20-1 and TRBJ2-3; TRBD2 agrees at 13 bases. The V gene's germline CDR1 is DFQATT and CDR2 SNEGSKA (reference sequence). The CDR3 contains 17 residues. V lost 3 bases and J lost 2; bases outside the gene matches: 8. In nucleotides, the CDR3 is TGCAGTGCTAGTCCACGGACTAGCGGGAGTGTCACAGATACGCAGTATTTT. Residues: CSASPRTSGSVTDTQYF.

This sequence joins TRBV4-2 and TRBJ2-2; D remains ambiguous. Germline V lookup: CDR1 LGHNA, CDR2 YNFKEQ. The CDR3 loop spans 14 amino acids. The germline V and J ends were trimmed by 2 bases and 5 bases, with 9 bases remaining between them. CDR3 DNA sequence: TGTGCCAGCAGCCAACAAACTCGAACCGGGGAGCTGTTTTTT. It encodes CASSQQTRTGELFF.

This clone was observed a single time. The chain has TRBV3-1 (or the pseudogene TRBV3-2) and TRBJ2-2, with D maybe TRBD1 (6 bases). Germline-derived CDR1 and CDR2 are LGHDT and YNNKEL (reference sequence). This CDR3 contains 14 residues. The V end was cut by 3 bases, the J end by 1 base, with 6 bases between. CDR3 residues: CASSQTGNTGELFF. The CDR3 DNA is TGTGCCAGCAGCCAGACAGGGAACACCGGGGAGCTGTTTTTT.

The sample holds a few counts of this clone. Additional DNA sequences in this sample encode the identical CDR3. The rearrangement joins TRBV7-9 to TRBJ2-3, with D maybe TRBD1 (5 bases). Looked up from germline, CDR1 is SEHNR and CDR2 is FQNEAQ (reference sequence). V was shortened by 1 base and J by 2 bases, with 10 bases between the two germline ends. The CDR3 covers 15 residues. CDR3 in amino acids: CASSLGQSFTDTQYF. CDR3 nucleotide sequence: TGTGCCAGCAGCTTAGGACAGTCTTTCACAGATACGCAGTATTTT.